This passage covers 10 T cell receptor beta chains from one sample sequenced in a study of blood T cell repertoires in COVID-19. TCRdb's table, derived via immunoSEQ multiplex PCR, lists solely in-frame clones and lacks some. The table lists 95,000 to 150,000 clones, about 83% of them singletons. Material for sequencing was PBMCs or T cells enriched from blood (not recorded which). These receptors all stem from a woman between 25 and 40 years old who had recovered from COVID-19.

This clone was counted a single time. The chain recombines TRBV15 with TRBJ2-7; 8 bases fit TRBD2. V was clipped by 2 bases and J by 1 base; unmatched bases: 10. From germline, CDR1 is LNHNV and CDR2 YYDKDF (reference sequence). This CDR3 contains 17 residues. The DNA for the CDR3 is TGTGCCACCAGCAGAACCATCACTAGCGGATCTTCCTACGAGCAGTACTTC. Its protein is CATSRTITSGSSYEQYF. Combining the CDR3 with reference TRBV15 and TRBJ2-7 gives the whole variable domain DAMVIQNPRYQVTQFGKPVTLSCSQTLNHNVMYWYQQKSSQAPKLLFHYYDKDFNNEADTPDNFQSRRPNTSFCFLDIRSPGLGDTAMYLCATSRTITSGSSYEQYFGPGTRLTVT.

This sequence joins TRBV11-2 and TRBJ2-4, with D maybe TRBD2 (6 bases). Germline V gene sequence: CDR1 SGHAT, CDR2 FQNNGV. V lost 4 bases, J lost 1 base, and 8 bases lay in between. CDR3 size: 14 residues. The DNA for the CDR3 is TGTGCCAGCAGCTATCGGGGGGCCAAAAACATTCAGTACTTC. Its translation is CASSYRGAKNIQYF.

This clone was detected a few times. The chain links TRBV7-2 to TRBJ1-6; 7 bases are shared with TRBD1. This CDR3 is built from 14 residues. With 4 bases clipped from V and 7 bases from J, the junction kept 4 bases outside the gene matches. CDR1 is SGHTA, CDR2 FQGNSA, per germline. The CDR3 region has the DNA TGTGCCAGCAGCTGGGGACAGAGGAATTCACCCCTCCACTTT. Translation gives CASSWGQRNSPLHF.

V and J are TRBV5-1 and TRBJ2-2, with TRBD2 matching 8 bases. The CDR3 contains 16 residues. Trimming at V came to 0 bases and at J to 7 bases, leaving 8 bases not matched to a gene. Germline V gene data show CDR1 as SGHRS and CDR2 as YFSETQ. In DNA form, the CDR3 reads TGCGCCAGCAGCTTGGGGGTAGCGGGGAGCAGCGGGGAGCTGTTTTTT. As protein: CASSLGVAGSSGELFF.

The V call is TRBV28, the J call TRBJ1-1, with D possibly TRBD1 on 5 matching bases. V dropped 7 bases and J dropped 0 bases, with 15 bases sitting between them. The CDR3 covers 15 residues. Germline V CDR1 and CDR2: MDHEN, SYDVKM. In DNA form, the CDR3 reads TGTGCCAGCAAGTTGGCGGGGACGGTGAACACTGAAGCTTTCTTT. As protein: CASKLAGTVNTEAFF.

The chain has TRBV4-3 and TRBJ1-2; D ambiguous. V shed 3 bases and J shed 4 bases, with 21 bases lying between them. There are 17 residues in the CDR3. CDR1 is LGHNA and CDR2 is YSLEER in the germline V gene. The CDR3 coding sequence is TGCGCCAGCAGCCACGACGCTCCCGATCAAAGAGGCTATGGCTACACCTTC. Translation: CASSHDAPDQRGYGYTF.

This clone was found a few times. The chain uses TRBV6-2 or TRBV6-3 and TRBJ2-2, with D unresolved. Germline V gene data show CDR1 as MNHEY and CDR2 as SVGEGT. Between the trimmed V and J ends, which lost 2 bases and 7 bases, there was a span of 11 bases. The CDR3 contains 14 residues. The CDR3 loop reads CASSYTLEGGELFF. CDR3 bases: TGTGCCAGCAGTTACACGCTAGAAGGCGGGGAGCTGTTTTTT.

This sequence joins TRBV20-1 and TRBJ2-1; 7 bases match TRBD2. Germline assignment: CDR1 DFQATT and CDR2 SNEGSKA (reference sequence). Trimming took 3 bases from V and 2 from J; bases not matched to a gene: 10. This CDR3 is built from 16 residues. The CDR3 sequence: CSASTSRGGTYNEQFF. The CDR3 DNA sequence: TGCAGTGCTAGTACCAGCCGCGGGGGTACCTACAATGAGCAGTTCTTC.

The V and J genes are TRBV29-1 and TRBJ1-2; no clear D gene. V lost 3 bases to trimming and J lost 13 bases, with 15 bases between them. Germline V gives CDR1 SQVTM, CDR2 ANQGSEA. The CDR3 consists of 11 residues. The CDR3 is CSVDWRTRGTF. The CDR3 nucleotides are TGCAGCGTTGATTGGAGGACCCGGGGCACCTTC.

The CDR3 nucleotides read TGCGCCAGCAGCACAGGCTCCCCTGAGATGGATGGCTACACCTTC. It codes for CASSTGSPEMDGYTF. The rearrangement links TRBV5-1 to TRBJ1-2; weak D call: TRBD1 (5 bases). V shed 4 bases and J shed 6 bases, with 19 bases lying between them. There are 15 residues in the CDR3. CDR1 is SGHRS, CDR2 YFSETQ, per germline.